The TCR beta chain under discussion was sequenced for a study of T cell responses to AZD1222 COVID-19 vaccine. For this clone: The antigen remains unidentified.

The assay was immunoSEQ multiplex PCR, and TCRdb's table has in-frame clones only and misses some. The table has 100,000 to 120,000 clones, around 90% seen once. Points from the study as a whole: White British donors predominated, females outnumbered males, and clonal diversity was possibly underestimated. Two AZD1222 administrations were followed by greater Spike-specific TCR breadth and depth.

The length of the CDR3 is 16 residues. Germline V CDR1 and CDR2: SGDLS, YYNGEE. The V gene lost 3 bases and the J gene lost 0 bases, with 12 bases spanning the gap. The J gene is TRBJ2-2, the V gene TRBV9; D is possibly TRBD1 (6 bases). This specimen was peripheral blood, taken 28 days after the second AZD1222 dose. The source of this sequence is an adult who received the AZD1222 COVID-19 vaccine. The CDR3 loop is CASSAARTANTGELFF. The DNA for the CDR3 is TGTGCCAGCAGCGCAGCCAGGACAGCGAACACCGGGGAGCTGTTTTTT.